This T cell receptor (beta chain) was profiled in a study of T cells in Graves' hyperthyroidism and ophthalmopathy. Study in general: Peripheral blood was taken when the disease was first diagnosed, before any treatment began.

Overall study findings and caveats: Ophthalmopathy, as predicted by the model, came a median about seven months after the prediction.

Uncontrolled infection, other autoimmune disease, pregnancy or lactation excluded patients. Based on clinical symptoms, serum thyroxine and TRAb, thyroid ultrasound and orbital computed tomography, diagnoses were reached. V dropped 6 bases and J dropped 10 bases, with 13 bases sitting between them. The CDR3 has 12 residues. The germline gives CDR1 SGHVS, CDR2 FQNEAQ. Authors of the study amplified TCR beta CDR3 regions from RNA transcripts. HTBI primers drove first-round RT-PCR of the TCR CDR3. MiXCR, applied by TCRdb to the multiplex PCR reads, yields one record per CDR3 protein. There are under 750,000 distinct CDR3 sequences in the sample; roughly a sixth occur only once, and 16% lies in the top ten. This clonotype was picked up many times. Antigen specificity is unknown.

The sequencing input was blood. The clonotype comes from a woman between 45 and 60 years old with Graves' hyperthyroidism that later progressed to Graves' ophthalmopathy. The gene calls are TRBV7-8 and TRBJ2-1, with D unclear. CDR3 residues: CASRPVLQEQFF. CDR3 coding DNA: TGTGCCAGCAGACCGGTCCTGCAAGAGCAGTTCTTC.